The rows below give T cell receptor beta chains drawn from one sample of a study of cytomegalovirus exposure and HLA in healthy donors. Sequenced by immunoSEQ multiplex PCR; TCRdb stores in-frame clones only, minus some. The sample lists 69,000 or so clones; about 80% were seen once. Sequences were obtained from PBMCs. Source of these receptors: a man between 18 and 35 years old in good health and CMV-seronegative. Each CDR3 is given with its conserved first and last residue. The order of the fields is J gene, D gene, V gene, CDR3 protein. A D gene is named only where the DNA matches it firmly.

J gene: TRBJ2-1
D gene: TRBD2
V gene: TRBV11-2
CDR3 protein: CASSSRTSGYNEQFF

J gene: TRBJ1-1
D gene: TRBD1
V gene: TRBV2
CDR3 protein: CASSVDRGNTEAFF

J gene: TRBJ1-2
D gene: -
V gene: TRBV29-1
CDR3 protein: CSVLPGQSGGYTF

J gene: TRBJ1-3
D gene: TRBD1
V gene: TRBV28
CDR3 protein: CASRDGQGSFSGNTIYF

J gene: TRBJ1-2
D gene: TRBD1
V gene: TRBV30
CDR3 protein: CAWSIGTGGFGQAAGYTF

J gene: TRBJ1-6
D gene: -
V gene: TRBV7-2
CDR3 protein: CASSLSPGYNSPLHF

J gene: TRBJ1-4
D gene: -
V gene: TRBV27
CDR3 protein: CASSLPGIGEKLFF

J gene: TRBJ2-7
D gene: -
V gene: TRBV29-1
CDR3 protein: CSVWQGGSYEQYF

J gene: TRBJ2-3
D gene: TRBD2
V gene: TRBV28
CDR3 protein: CASSQTSGGTDTQYF

J gene: TRBJ2-6
D gene: TRBD1
V gene: TRBV28
CDR3 protein: CASSLQGTGANVLTF

J gene: TRBJ2-2
D gene: -
V gene: TRBV7-3
CDR3 protein: CASSSGGSGELFF

J gene: TRBJ2-2
D gene: TRBD2
V gene: TRBV5-4
CDR3 protein: CASSPGGGRSTGELFF

J gene: TRBJ2-7
D gene: -
V gene: TRBV20-1
CDR3 protein: CSAPQGVEQYF

J gene: TRBJ2-1
D gene: TRBD1
V gene: TRBV6-5
CDR3 protein: CASSPDRVYNEQFF

J gene: TRBJ2-5
D gene: TRBD2
V gene: TRBV27
CDR3 protein: CASSPLAGVETQYF

J gene: TRBJ1-2
D gene: -
V gene: TRBV6-4
CDR3 protein: CASSDSQGNYGYTF

J gene: TRBJ2-7
D gene: -
V gene: TRBV5-4
CDR3 protein: CASSSTGYEQYF

J gene: TRBJ2-3
D gene: TRBD1
V gene: TRBV6-4
CDR3 protein: CASSDSPGQGADTQYF

J gene: TRBJ2-2
D gene: -
V gene: TRBV7-9
CDR3 protein: CASSLAEANTGELFF

J gene: TRBJ2-2
D gene: -
V gene: TRBV5-6
CDR3 protein: CASSRTGAGELFF

J gene: TRBJ2-6
D gene: -
V gene: TRBV9
CDR3 protein: CASSPPGGSGANVLTF

J gene: TRBJ2-3
D gene: -
V gene: TRBV5-6
CDR3 protein: CASSLPGSDTQYF

J gene: TRBJ1-1
D gene: -
V gene: TRBV6-1
CDR3 protein: CASSWGHVNTEAFF

J gene: TRBJ2-1
D gene: -
V gene: TRBV7-2
CDR3 protein: CASSVEGTQSYNEQFF

J gene: TRBJ1-3
D gene: TRBD1
V gene: TRBV5-1
CDR3 protein: CASTTGASSGNTIYF

J gene: TRBJ1-6
D gene: -
V gene: TRBV6-1
CDR3 protein: CASSESTEGLVLHF

J gene: TRBJ2-1
D gene: TRBD1
V gene: TRBV7-2
CDR3 protein: CASSPLALAGGGNEQFF

J gene: TRBJ2-3
D gene: -
V gene: TRBV6-1
CDR3 protein: CASSEAAGSRTDTQYF

J gene: TRBJ2-6
D gene: TRBD2
V gene: TRBV19
CDR3 protein: CASSRAGGSGANVLTF

J gene: TRBJ1-3
D gene: -
V gene: TRBV6-5
CDR3 protein: CAQTQVSTIYF